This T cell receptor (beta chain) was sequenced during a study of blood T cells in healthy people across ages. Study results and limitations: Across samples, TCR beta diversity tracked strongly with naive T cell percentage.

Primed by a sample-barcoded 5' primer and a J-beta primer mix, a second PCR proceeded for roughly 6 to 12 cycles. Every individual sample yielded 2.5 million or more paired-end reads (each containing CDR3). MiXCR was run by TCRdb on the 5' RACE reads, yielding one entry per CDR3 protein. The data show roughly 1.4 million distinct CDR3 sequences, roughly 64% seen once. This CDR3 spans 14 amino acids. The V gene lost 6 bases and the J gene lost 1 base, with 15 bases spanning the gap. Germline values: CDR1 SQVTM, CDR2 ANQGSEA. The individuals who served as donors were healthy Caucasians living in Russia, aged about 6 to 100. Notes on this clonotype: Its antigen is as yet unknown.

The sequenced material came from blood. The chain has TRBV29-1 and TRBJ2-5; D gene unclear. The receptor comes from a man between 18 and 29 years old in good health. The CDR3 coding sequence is TGCAGCGTGGTGGGCCTTTCCCCCCAAGAGACCCAGTACTTC. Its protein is CSVVGLSPQETQYF.